This record covers a single TCR beta chain. Its matching antigen is unknown. Vbeta (60) and Jbeta (13) primers were used in the PCR. Using immunoSEQ multiplex PCR, the repertoire was profiled, and TCRdb retains in-frame clones only, with some absent. The data hold approximately 100,000 clones, with around 75% observed a single time. This sample was included in a study of cytomegalovirus exposure and HLA in healthy donors. V was pared by 0 bases and J by 3 bases, with 25 bases between. The CDR3 length is 19 residues. CDR1 and CDR2 (germline): SGHTS, YDEGEE. Study observations and caveats: A missense DCLRE1C variant was associated with V- and J-gene trimming of TCR beta chains in a later analysis, and an independent cohort replicated the association. The productive fraction for most TCR beta V segments was about 87% or about 30% in an earlier analysis. Most sequenced TCRs were rare (though some public TCRs occurred in many donors).

The sequencing sample was made of PBMCs. The genes are TRBV5-8 and TRBJ2-7, with D perhaps being TRBD1 or TRBD2 (9 bases each). The origin of this receptor is a young woman in good health and CMV-seropositive. For the CDR3, the DNA is TGTGCCAGCAGCTTGGGTCGACAGGGGGGCGGGAGGGGGATCTACGAGCAGTACTTC. Encoded protein: CASSLGRQGGGRGIYEQYF.